The text below deals with one TCR beta chain. Antigen specificity is unknown. Profiling relied on immunoSEQ multiplex PCR, and the TCRdb table lists in-frame clones only, not all of them. The sample has about 130,000 clones; around nine tenths are singletons. These data belong to a study of cytomegalovirus exposure and HLA in healthy donors. CDR1 MNHEY and CDR2 SVGAGI come from the germline V gene. The J segment lost 3 bases and the V segment lost 5 bases, leaving 9 bases of the junction unmatched. The CDR3 length is 15 residues. Study outcomes and limitations: Cytomegalovirus association was listed for 170 or so TCR beta chains. The study found most TCR sequences rare, yet found some public TCRs in many donors.

The sample comprised PBMCs. The chain joins TRBV6-5 to TRBJ1-1, with TRBD1 matching over 7 bases. The source of this sequence is a woman between 18 and 29 years old in good health and CMV-seronegative. CDR3 in amino acids: CASSPLPGGDTEAFF. CDR3 nucleotide sequence: TGTGCCAGCAGTCCCCTCCCAGGGGGTGACACTGAAGCTTTCTTT.